These 12 T cell receptor beta chains were sequenced from one sample in a study of blood T cell repertoires in COVID-19. TCRdb keeps only in-frame clones here, not all; method: immunoSEQ multiplex PCR. The sample has some 180,000 clones, 80% to 85% seen once. The material sequenced was peripheral blood. Receptors were obtained from a woman aged 35 to 49 with COVID-19, enrolled during active disease.

The chain links TRBV5-6 to TRBJ2-7; 8 nucleotides match TRBD2. Germline V gives CDR1 SGHDT, CDR2 YYEEEE. The CDR3 is made up of 15 amino acids. V dropped 4 bases and J dropped 0; count of bases not matched to a gene: 6. The CDR3 DNA is TGTGCCAGCAGCCACGGGACTAGTAGCTCCTACGAGCAGTACTTC. This translates into CASSHGTSSSYEQYF.

The chain has TRBV19 and TRBJ1-5, with D possibly TRBD1 on 5 matching bases. CDR1 is LNHDA, CDR2 SQIVND, per germline (reference sequence). This CDR3 has 16 amino acids. V lost 2 bases and J 2 bases, leaving 13 bases between the germline ends. In nucleotides, the CDR3 is TGTGCCAGTAGTATATGGGAGGGAGGGGGCAATCAGCCCCAGCATTTT. This codes for CASSIWEGGGNQPQHF.

This clone was seen a few times. The V gene is TRBV6-4, the J gene TRBJ2-2; D gene uncertain. Deletions cut 0 bases from V and 4 bases from J, with 3 bases between. Germline CDR1 reads MRHNA; CDR2 reads SNTAGT. There are 13 residues in the CDR3. CDR3 loop: CASSDSSTGELFF. The CDR3 coding sequence is TGTGCCAGCAGTGACTCTAGCACCGGGGAGCTGTTTTTT.

This chain uses TRBV27 with TRBJ1-4; no definite D call. Germline V gene lookup returns CDR1 MNHEY and CDR2 SMNVEV (reference sequence). The CDR3 is 14 residues long. Trimming took off 4 bases at V and 5 bases at J, with 11 bases between the two ends. CDR3 DNA: TGTGCCAGCAGTTCCCTAGAGGCGAATGAAAAACTGTTTTTT. Its protein is CASSSLEANEKLFF.

The V call is TRBV28, the J call TRBJ2-4; D ambiguous. Germline CDR1 MDHEN, CDR2 SYDVKM. The length of the CDR3 is 14 residues. V was pared by 2 bases and J by 10 bases, with 15 bases between. The CDR3 reads CASSLTFGGTIQYF. CDR3 in DNA: TGTGCCAGCAGTTTAACCTTCGGCGGTACGATTCAGTACTTC.

V is TRBV7-9 and J is TRBJ1-2; 8 nucleotides agree with TRBD1. Germline V gene sequence: CDR1 SEHNR, CDR2 FQNEAQ (reference sequence). The trim removed 1 base at V and 6 bases at J, leaving 7 bases unmatched. The CDR3 length is 15 residues. CDR3 in amino acids: CASSLVEQGDHGYTF. In DNA form, the CDR3 reads TGTGCCAGCAGCTTAGTTGAACAGGGGGACCATGGCTACACCTTC.

This clone appeared once. The genes are TRBV13 and TRBJ1-2, with D possibly matching TRBD1 (5 bases). Between the trimmed V and J ends, which lost 8 bases and 4 bases, there was a span of 11 bases. This CDR3 is 12 amino acids long. Germline assignment: CDR1 PRHDT and CDR2 FYEKMQ (reference sequence). CDR3 DNA: TGTGCCAGCTCCGGGGGATTCTATGGCTACACCTTC. Its translation is CASSGGFYGYTF.

This clone was detected a few times. This chain joins TRBV10-3 and TRBJ1-6, with D maybe TRBD1 (5 bases). The CDR3 is made up of 14 amino acids. V was cut by 3 bases and J by 9 bases, with 12 bases left in between. The germline V gene has CDR1 ENHRY and CDR2 SYGVKD. The CDR3 DNA follows: TGTGCCATCAGTGAAGGAGGGGTGGTTTCACCCCTCCACTTT. Translating it yields CAISEGGVVSPLHF.

V usage is TRBV28 and J usage is TRBJ2-2; 9 bases agree with TRBD1. Per the germline V gene, CDR1 is MDHEN and CDR2 is SYDVKM. V was clipped by 6 bases and J by 5 bases; unmatched bases: 7. There are 15 residues in the CDR3. CDR3 loop: CASRRTGELTGELFF. CDR3 nucleotides: TGTGCCAGCAGGAGGACAGGGGAGCTAACCGGGGAGCTGTTTTTT.

The chain uses TRBV29-1 and TRBJ2-7; no clear D gene. This CDR3 contains 10 residues. Trimming pared 3 bases from V and 3 bases from J, leaving 3 bases between. Germline CDR1 is SQVTM and CDR2 is ANQGSEA. The CDR3 loop reads CSVDNYEQYF. CDR3 DNA sequence: TGCAGCGTTGACAACTACGAGCAGTACTTC.

In DNA, the CDR3 is TGTGCCAGCAGCTCGACTGGGACAGTGGAGACCCAGTACTTC. It encodes CASSSTGTVETQYF. The gene calls are TRBV7-8 and TRBJ2-5; 7 bases line up with TRBD1. Looked up from germline, CDR1 is SGHVS and CDR2 is FQNEAQ. The V segment lost 4 bases and the J segment 5 bases; nucleotides outside the gene matches: 7. CDR3 length: 14 residues.

J is TRBJ2-7 and V is TRBV10-1, with 10 bases fitting TRBD1. CDR3 length: 13 amino acids. Germline CDR1 reads WNHNN; CDR2 reads SYGVQD (reference sequence). The junction had 7 bases not matched to a gene; V was cut back by 8 bases and J by 6 bases. The chain's CDR3 is CASSPGTGVEQYF. Here the CDR3 DNA reads TGCGCCAGCTCCCCCGGGACAGGGGTCGAGCAGTACTTC.